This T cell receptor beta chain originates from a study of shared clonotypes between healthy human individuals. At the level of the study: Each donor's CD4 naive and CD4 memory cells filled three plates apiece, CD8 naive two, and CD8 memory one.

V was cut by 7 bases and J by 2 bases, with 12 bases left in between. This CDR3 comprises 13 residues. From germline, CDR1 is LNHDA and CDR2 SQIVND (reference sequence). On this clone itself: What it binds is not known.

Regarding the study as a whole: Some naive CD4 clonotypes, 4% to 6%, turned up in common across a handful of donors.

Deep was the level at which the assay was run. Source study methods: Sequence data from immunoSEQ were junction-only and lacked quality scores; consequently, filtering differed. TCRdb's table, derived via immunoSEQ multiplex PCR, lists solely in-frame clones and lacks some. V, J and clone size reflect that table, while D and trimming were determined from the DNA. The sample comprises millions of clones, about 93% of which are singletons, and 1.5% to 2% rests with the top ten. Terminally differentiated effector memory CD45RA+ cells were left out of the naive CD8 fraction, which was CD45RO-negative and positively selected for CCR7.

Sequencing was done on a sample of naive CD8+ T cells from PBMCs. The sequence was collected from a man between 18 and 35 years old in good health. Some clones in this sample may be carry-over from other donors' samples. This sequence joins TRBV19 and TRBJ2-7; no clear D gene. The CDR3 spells CASMGSPTYEQYF. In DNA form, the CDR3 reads TGTGCCAGTATGGGAAGCCCGACCTACGAGCAGTACTTC.